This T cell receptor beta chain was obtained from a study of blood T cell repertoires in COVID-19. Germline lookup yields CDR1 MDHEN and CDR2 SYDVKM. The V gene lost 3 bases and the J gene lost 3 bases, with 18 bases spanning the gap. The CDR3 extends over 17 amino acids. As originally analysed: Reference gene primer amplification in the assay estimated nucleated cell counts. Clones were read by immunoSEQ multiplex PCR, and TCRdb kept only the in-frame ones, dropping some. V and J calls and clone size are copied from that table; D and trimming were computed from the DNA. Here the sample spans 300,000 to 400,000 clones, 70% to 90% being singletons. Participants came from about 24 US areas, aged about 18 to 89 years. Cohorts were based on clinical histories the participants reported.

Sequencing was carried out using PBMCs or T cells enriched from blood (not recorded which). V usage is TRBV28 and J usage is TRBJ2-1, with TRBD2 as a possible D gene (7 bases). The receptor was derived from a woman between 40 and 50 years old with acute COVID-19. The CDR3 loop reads CASSFFVGGRDYNEQFF. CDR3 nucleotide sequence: TGTGCCAGCAGTTTCTTCGTAGGGGGGAGGGACTACAATGAGCAGTTCTTC.